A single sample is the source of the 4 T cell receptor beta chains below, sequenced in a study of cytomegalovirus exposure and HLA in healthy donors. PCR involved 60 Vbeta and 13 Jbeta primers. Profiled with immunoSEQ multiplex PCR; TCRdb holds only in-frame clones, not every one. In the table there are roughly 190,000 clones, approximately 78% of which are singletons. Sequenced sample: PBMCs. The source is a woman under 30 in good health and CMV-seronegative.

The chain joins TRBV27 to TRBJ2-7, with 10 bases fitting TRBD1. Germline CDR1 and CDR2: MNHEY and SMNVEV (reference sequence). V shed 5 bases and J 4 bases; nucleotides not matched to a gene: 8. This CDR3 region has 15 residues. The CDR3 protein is CASSQGTGEDYEQYF. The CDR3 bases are TGTGCCAGCAGTCAAGGGACAGGGGAGGATTACGAGCAGTACTTC.

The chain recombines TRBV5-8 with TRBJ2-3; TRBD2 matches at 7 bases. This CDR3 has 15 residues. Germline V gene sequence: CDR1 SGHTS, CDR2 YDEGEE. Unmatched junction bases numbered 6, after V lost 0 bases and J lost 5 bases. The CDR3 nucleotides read TGTGCCAGCAGCTTGGGGGTAGCGGGCGAAGATACGCAGTATTTT. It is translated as CASSLGVAGEDTQYF.

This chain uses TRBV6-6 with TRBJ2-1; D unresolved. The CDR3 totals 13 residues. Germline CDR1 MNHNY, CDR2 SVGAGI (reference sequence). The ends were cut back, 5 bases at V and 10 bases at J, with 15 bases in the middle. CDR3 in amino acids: CASSHPVVLEQFF. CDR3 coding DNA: TGTGCCAGCAGTCACCCAGTGGTCCTGGAGCAGTTCTTC.

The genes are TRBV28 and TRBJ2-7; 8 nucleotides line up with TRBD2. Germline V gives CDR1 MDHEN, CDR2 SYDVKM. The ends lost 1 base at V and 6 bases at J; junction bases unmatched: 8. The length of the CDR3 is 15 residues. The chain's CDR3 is CASSLSSGSRLEQYF. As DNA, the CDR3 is TGTGCCAGCAGTTTATCCAGCGGGAGTCGACTCGAGCAGTACTTC.